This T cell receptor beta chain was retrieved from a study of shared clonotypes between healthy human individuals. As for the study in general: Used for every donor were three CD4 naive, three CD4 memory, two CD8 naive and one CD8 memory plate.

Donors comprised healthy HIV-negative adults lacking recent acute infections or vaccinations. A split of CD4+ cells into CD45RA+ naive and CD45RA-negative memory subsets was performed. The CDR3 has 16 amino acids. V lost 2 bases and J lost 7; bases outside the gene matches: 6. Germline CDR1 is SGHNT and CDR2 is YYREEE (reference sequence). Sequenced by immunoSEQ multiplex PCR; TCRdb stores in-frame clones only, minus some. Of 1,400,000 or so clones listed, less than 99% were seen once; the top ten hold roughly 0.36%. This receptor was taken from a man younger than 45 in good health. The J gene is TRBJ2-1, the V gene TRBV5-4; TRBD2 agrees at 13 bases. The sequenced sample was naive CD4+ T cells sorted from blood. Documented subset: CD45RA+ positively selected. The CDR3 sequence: CASSFRLAGGPNEQFF. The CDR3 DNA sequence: TGTGCCAGCAGCTTTCGACTAGCGGGAGGACCGAATGAGCAGTTCTTC.